A single sample is the source of the 3 T cell receptor beta chains below, sequenced in a study of blood T cell repertoires in COVID-19. Produced via immunoSEQ multiplex PCR; TCRdb's table is partial and in-frame only. The sample has approximately 400,000 clones; over 65% are singletons. Sequenced input: peripheral blood. The receptors were gathered from a human donor with acute or convalescent COVID-19. The donor label of this sample is uncertain.

The chain couples TRBV10-3 to TRBJ2-1, with 12 bases aligning to TRBD2. J gave up 6 bases and V 8 bases, and 14 bases lay outside the gene matches. There are 17 residues in the CDR3. From germline, CDR1 is ENHRY and CDR2 SYGVKD. CDR3 sequence: CAIAALQLAGGRNEQFF. CDR3 in DNA: TGTGCCATCGCAGCGCTCCAACTAGCGGGAGGTCGCAATGAGCAGTTCTTC.

The chain employs TRBV9 and TRBJ1-3, with D uncertain. Germline CDR1 reads SGDLS; CDR2 reads YYNGEE. This CDR3 is 16 amino acids long. Trimming removed 0 bases at V and 4 bases at J, with 14 bases between. CDR3 residues: CASSVEFGSRGNTIYF. The CDR3 DNA follows: TGTGCCAGCAGCGTAGAATTCGGTTCGCGAGGAAACACCATATATTTT. The entire variable domain, with the rest obtained from reference TRBV9 and TRBJ1-3, is as follows: DSGVTQTPKHLITATGQRVTLRCSPRSGDLSVYWYQQSLDQGLQFLIQYYNGEERAKGNILERFSAQQFPDLHSELNLSSLELGDSALYFCASSVEFGSRGNTIYFGEGSWLTVV.

The chain combines TRBV23-1 with TRBJ1-6, with 9 bases lining up with TRBD1. TRBV23-1 is labeled an ORF, and its function is uncertain. V shed 1 base and J 11 bases; nucleotides not matched to a gene: 6. The length of the CDR3 is 15 residues. CDR3 DNA: TGCGCCAGCAGTCAATTTGGGACAGGGAGCACACCCCTCCACTTT. This codes for CASSQFGTGSTPLHF.